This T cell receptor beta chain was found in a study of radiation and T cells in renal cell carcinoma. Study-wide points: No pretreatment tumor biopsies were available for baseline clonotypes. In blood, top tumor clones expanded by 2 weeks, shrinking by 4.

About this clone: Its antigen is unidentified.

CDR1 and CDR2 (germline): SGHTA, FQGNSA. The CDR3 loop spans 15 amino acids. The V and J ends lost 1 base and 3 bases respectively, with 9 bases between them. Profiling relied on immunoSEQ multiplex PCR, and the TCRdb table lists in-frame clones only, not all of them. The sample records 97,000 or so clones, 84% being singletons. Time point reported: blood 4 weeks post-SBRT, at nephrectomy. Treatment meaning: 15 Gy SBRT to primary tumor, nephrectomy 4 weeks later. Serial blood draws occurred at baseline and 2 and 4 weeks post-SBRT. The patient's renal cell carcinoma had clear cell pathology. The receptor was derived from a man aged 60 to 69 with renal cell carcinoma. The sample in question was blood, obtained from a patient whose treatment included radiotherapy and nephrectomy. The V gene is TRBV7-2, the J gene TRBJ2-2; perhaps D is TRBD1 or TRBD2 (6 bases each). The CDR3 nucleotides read TGTGCCAGCAGCTTAGTTAGGGGGGACACCGGGGAGCTGTTTTTT. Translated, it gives CASSLVRGDTGELFF.